Below, one T cell receptor beta chain is given with its context. This sample stems from a study of blood T cell repertoires in COVID-19. Per the original methods: Reference gene primer amplification gave estimated nucleated cell counts. This table comes from immunoSEQ multiplex PCR, and its TCRdb copy is limited to in-frame clones, with some not included. That table supplies the V and J calls and clone size; D and trimming were determined from the DNA. Among about 150,000 clones listed, around 80% were seen once. CDR3 size: 14 residues. CDR1 and CDR2 from the germline V gene are SGHRS and YFSETQ. Deletions cut 3 bases from V and 3 bases from J, with 12 bases between.

The TCR originated in a man between 65 and 79 years old who had been exposed to COVID-19. The source material was PBMCs or T cells enriched from blood (not recorded which). The gene calls are TRBV5-1 and TRBJ1-2; no firm D call. This chain's CDR3 is CASSSGGWDYGYTF. CDR3 nucleotides: TGCGCCAGCAGCTCAGGAGGGTGGGACTATGGCTACACCTTC.